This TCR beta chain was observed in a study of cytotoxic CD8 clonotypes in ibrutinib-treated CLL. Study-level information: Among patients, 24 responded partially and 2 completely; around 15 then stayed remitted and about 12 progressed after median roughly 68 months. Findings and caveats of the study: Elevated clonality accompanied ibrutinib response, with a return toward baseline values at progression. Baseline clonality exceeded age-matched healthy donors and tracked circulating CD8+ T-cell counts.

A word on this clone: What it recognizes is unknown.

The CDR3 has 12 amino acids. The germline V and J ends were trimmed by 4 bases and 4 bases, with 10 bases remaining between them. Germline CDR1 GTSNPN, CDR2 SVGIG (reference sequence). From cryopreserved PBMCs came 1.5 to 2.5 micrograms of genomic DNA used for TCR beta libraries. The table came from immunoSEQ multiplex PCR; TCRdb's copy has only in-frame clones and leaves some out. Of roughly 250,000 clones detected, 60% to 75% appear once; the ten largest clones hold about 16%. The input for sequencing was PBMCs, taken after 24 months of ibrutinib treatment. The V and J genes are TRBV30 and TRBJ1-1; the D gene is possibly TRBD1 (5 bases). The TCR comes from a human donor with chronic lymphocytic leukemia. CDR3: CAWNRGGTEAFF. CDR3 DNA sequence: TGTGCCTGGAACCGGGGGGGCACTGAAGCTTTCTTT.